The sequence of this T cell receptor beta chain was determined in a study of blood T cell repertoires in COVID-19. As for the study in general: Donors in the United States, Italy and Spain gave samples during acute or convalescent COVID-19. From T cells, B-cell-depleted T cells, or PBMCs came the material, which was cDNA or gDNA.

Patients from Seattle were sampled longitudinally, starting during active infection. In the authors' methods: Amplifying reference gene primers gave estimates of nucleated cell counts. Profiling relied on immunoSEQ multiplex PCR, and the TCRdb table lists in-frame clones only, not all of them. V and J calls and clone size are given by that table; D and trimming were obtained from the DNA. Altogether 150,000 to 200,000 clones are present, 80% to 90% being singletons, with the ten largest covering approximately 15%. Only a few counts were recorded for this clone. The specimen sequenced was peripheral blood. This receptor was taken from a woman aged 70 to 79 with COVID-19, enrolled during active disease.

This CDR3 is CASRREGEQFF. The CDR3 DNA sequence: TGTGCCAGCCGGAGGGAAGGCGAGCAGTTCTTC. This sequence joins TRBV28 and TRBJ2-1, with D possibly TRBD2 on 6 matching bases. Trimming removed 8 bases at V and 10 bases at J, with 12 bases between. CDR1 MDHEN and CDR2 SYDVKM come from the germline V gene. The CDR3 has 11 residues. Variable domain in full (rest from reference TRBV28 and TRBJ2-1): DVKVTQSSRYLVKRTGEKVFLECVQDMDHENMFWYRQDPGLGLRLIYFSYDVKMKEKGDIPEGYSVSREKKERFSLILESASTNQTSMYLCASRREGEQFFGPGTRLTVL.